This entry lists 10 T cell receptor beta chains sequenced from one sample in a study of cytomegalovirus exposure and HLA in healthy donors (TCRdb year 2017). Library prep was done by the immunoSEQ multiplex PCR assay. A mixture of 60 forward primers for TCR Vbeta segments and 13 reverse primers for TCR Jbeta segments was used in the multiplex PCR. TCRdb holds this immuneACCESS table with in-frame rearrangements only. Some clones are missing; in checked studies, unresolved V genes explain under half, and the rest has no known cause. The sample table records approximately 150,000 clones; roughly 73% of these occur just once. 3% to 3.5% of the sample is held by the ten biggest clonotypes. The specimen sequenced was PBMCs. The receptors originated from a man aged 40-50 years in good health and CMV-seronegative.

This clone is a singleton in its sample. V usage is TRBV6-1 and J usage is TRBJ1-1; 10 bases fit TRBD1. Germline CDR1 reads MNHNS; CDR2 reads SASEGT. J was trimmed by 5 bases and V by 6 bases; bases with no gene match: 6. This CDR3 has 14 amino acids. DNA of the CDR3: TGTGCCAGCAGGGACGGACAGGGGGGGACTGAAGCTTTCTTT. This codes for CASRDGQGGTEAFF.

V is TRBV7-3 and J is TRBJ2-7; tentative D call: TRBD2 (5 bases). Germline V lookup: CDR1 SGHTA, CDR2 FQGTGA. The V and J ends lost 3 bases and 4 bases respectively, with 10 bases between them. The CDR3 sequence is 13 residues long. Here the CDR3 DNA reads TGTGCCAGCAGCTTGGCGGGCCGGTACGAGCAGTACTTC. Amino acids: CASSLAGRYEQYF.

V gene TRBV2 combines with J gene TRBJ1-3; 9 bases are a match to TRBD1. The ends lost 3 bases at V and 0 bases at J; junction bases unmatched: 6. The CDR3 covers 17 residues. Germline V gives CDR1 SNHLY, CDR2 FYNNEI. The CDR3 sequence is CASSDWGTGPSGNTIYF. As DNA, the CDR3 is TGTGCCAGCAGTGATTGGGGGACAGGGCCCTCTGGAAACACCATATATTTT.

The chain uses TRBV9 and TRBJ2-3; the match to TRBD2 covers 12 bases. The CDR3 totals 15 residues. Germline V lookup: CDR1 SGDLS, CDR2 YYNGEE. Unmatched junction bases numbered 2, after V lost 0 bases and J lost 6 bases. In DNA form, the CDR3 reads TGTGCCAGCAGCGTAGCGACTAGCGGGGGTGATACGCAGTATTTT. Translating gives CASSVATSGGDTQYF. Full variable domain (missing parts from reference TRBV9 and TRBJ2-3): DSGVTQTPKHLITATGQRVTLRCSPRSGDLSVYWYQQSLDQGLQFLIQYYNGEERAKGNILERFSAQQFPDLHSELNLSSLELGDSALYFCASSVATSGGDTQYFGPGTRLTVL.

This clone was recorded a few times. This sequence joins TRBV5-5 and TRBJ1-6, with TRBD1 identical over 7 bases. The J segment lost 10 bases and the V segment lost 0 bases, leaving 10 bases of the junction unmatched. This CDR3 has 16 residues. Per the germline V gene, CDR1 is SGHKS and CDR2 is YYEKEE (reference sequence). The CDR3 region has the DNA TGTGCCAGCAGCTTGGGGGGACGGGACAGAGGCTCACCCCTCCACTTT. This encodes CASSLGGRDRGSPLHF.

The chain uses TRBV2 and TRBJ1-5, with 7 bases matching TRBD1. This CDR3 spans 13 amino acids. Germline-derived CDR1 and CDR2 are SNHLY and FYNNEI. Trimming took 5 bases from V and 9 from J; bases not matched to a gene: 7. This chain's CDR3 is CASSSTGRVPQHF. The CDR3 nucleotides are TGTGCCAGCAGTTCGACAGGGCGTGTGCCCCAGCATTTT.

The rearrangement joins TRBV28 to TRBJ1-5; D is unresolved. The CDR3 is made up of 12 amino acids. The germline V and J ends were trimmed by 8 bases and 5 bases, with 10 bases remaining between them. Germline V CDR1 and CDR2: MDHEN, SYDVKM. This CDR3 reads CASGQLDQPQHF. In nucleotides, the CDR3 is TGTGCCAGCGGGCAGCTTGATCAGCCCCAGCATTTT. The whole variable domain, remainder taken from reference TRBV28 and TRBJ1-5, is DVKVTQSSRYLVKRTGEKVFLECVQDMDHENMFWYRQDPGLGLRLIYFSYDVKMKEKGDIPEGYSVSREKKERFSLILESASTNQTSMYLCASGQLDQPQHFGDGTRLSIL.

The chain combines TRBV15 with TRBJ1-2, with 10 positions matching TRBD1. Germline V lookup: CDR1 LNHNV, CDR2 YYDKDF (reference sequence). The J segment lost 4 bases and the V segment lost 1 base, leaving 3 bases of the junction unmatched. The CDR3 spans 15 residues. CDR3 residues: CATSRGDRGAYGYTF. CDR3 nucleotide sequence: TGTGCCACCAGCAGAGGGGACAGGGGAGCCTATGGCTACACCTTC.

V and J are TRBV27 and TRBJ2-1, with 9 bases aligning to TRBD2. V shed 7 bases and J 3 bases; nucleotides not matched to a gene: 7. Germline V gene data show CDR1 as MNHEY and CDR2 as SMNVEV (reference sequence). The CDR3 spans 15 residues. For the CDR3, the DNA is TGTGCCAGCACCTTTGGCGGGGGGGACTACAATGAGCAGTTCTTC. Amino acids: CASTFGGGDYNEQFF.

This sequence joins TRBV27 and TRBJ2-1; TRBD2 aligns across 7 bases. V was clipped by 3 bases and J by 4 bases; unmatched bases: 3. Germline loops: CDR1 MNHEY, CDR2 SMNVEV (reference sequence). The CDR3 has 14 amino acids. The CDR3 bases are TGTGCCAGCAGTTTTTGGGGGGGTTACAATGAGCAGTTCTTC. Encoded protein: CASSFWGGYNEQFF.